The 5 T cell receptor beta chains given below trace back to one sample, sequenced in a study of cytomegalovirus exposure and HLA in healthy donors. Vbeta (60) and Jbeta (13) primers were used in the PCR. TCRdb's table, derived via immunoSEQ multiplex PCR, lists solely in-frame clones and lacks some. The table lists just over 150,000 clones, more than 70% of them singletons. Sequencing was done on a sample of PBMCs. The receptors stem from a male donor in good health and CMV-seropositive.

The chain combines TRBV30 with TRBJ1-1; tentative D call: TRBD1 (6 bases). Germline CDR1 and CDR2: GTSNPN and SVGIG (reference sequence). V was shortened by 1 base and J by 0 bases, with 12 bases between the two germline ends. This CDR3 has 15 residues. The CDR3: CAWSADSYVNTEAFF. The CDR3 DNA follows: TGTGCCTGGAGTGCGGACAGTTACGTGAACACTGAAGCTTTCTTT.

The chain employs TRBV10-2 and TRBJ1-1; TRBD1 aligns across 10 bases. Germline CDR1 and CDR2: WSHSY and SAAADI. The CDR3 runs 16 residues. Trimming cost V 6 bases and J 0 bases; bases outside gene matches: 7. CDR3 sequence: CASSAGTGDMNTEAFF. Written as DNA, the CDR3 is TGCGCCAGCAGCGCCGGGACAGGGGATATGAACACTGAAGCTTTCTTT.

The rearrangement links TRBV27 to TRBJ2-3; TRBD2 might be the D (5 bases). This CDR3 spans 16 amino acids. Trimming took off 6 bases at V and 2 bases at J, with 18 bases between the two ends. Looked up from germline, CDR1 is MNHEY and CDR2 is SMNVEV (reference sequence). The CDR3 DNA follows: TGTGCCAGCAGCTCCCCCTCTAGCAGCTCCACAGATACGCAGTATTTT. This sequence encodes CASSSPSSSSTDTQYF.

The rearrangement uses TRBV6-5 and TRBJ1-2; 8 bases align to TRBD1. The germline V gene has CDR1 MNHEY and CDR2 SVGAGI. This CDR3 spans 14 amino acids. The J segment lost 8 bases and the V segment lost 6 bases, leaving 11 bases of the junction unmatched. CDR3 bases: TGTGCCAGCAGCCTAGGACAGGGACTCTTAGGCTACACCTTC. This sequence encodes CASSLGQGLLGYTF.

The chain links TRBV2 to TRBJ2-1, with TRBD1 as a possible D gene (5 bases). Trimming stripped 6 bases from V and 4 bases from J, with 10 bases between. The CDR3 spans 13 residues. Germline CDR1 SNHLY, CDR2 FYNNEI. The CDR3: CASRTVAYNEQFF. In DNA form, the CDR3 reads TGTGCCAGCAGGACAGTAGCTTACAATGAGCAGTTCTTC.